This T cell receptor (beta chain) derives from a study of shared clonotypes between healthy human individuals. Findings and limits, study-wide: Clonotype sharing across donors was expected to vary with sequencing depth. Around 5% was the fraction of naive CD4 clonotypes found shared across a handful of donors. Estimated richness values were generally larger in naive subsets than in memory subsets.

Worth noting for this clone: Antigen: not known.

Each replicate PCR on the sorted subsets used about 220 ng DNA (around 30,000 T cell genomes). Clones were sequenced by immunoSEQ multiplex PCR, and TCRdb holds only the in-frame ones, with some missing. The data hold around 600,000 clones, with roughly 97% observed a single time. Germline trimming cut 4 bases from V and 1 base from J; bases unmatched to any gene: 4. The CDR3 is 14 amino acids. CDR1 and CDR2 from the germline V gene are SGHNT and YYREEE (reference sequence). Sequencing was carried out using naive CD4+ T cells sorted from blood. Subset noted: CD45RA+ positively selected. The rearrangement links TRBV5-4 to TRBJ1-1; 7 bases align to TRBD1. The source of this sequence is a woman between 25 and 40 years old in good health. DNA of the CDR3: TGTGCCAGCAGCGCACGGACAGGGAACACTGAAGCTTTCTTT. This gives the protein CASSARTGNTEAFF. The full variable domain, its missing parts supplied by reference TRBV5-4 and TRBJ1-1, is ETGVTQSPTHLIKTRGQQVTLRCSSQSGHNTVSWYQQALGQGPQFIFQYYREEENGRGNFPPRFSGLQFPNYSSELNVNALELDDSALYLCASSARTGNTEAFFGQGTRLTVV.